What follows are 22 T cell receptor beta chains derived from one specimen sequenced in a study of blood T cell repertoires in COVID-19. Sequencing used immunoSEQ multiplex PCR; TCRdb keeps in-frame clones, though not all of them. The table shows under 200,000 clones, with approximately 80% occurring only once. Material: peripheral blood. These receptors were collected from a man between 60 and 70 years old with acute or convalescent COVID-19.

CDR3 DNA: TGTGCCAGTCACCGGGACAGGGTAAAGGATACGCAGTATTTT. Translating gives CASHRDRVKDTQYF. The chain joins TRBV6-6 to TRBJ2-3; 9 positions match TRBD1. Trimming took 9 bases from V and 6 from J; bases not matched to a gene: 10. The CDR3 runs 14 residues. Per the germline V gene, CDR1 is MNHNY and CDR2 is SVGAGI (reference sequence).

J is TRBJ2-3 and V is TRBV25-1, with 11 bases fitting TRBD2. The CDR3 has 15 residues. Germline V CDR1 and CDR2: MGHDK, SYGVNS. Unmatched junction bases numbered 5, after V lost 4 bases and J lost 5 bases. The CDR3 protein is CASSGRLAGQDTQYF. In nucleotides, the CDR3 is TGTGCCAGCAGTGGGAGACTAGCGGGGCAAGATACGCAGTATTTT.

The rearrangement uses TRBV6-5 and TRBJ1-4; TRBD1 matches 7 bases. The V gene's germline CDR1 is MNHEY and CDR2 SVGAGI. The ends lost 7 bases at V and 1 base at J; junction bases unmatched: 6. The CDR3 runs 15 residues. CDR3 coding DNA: TGTGCCAGCAAACCCTACAGGGGAACTAATGAAAAACTGTTTTTT. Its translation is CASKPYRGTNEKLFF.

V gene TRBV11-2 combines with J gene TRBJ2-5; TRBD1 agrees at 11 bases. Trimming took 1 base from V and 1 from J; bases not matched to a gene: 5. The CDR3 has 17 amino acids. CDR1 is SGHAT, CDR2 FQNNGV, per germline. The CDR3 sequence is CASSLGGTGGGQETQYF. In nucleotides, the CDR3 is TGTGCCAGCAGCTTAGGGGGGACAGGGGGTGGCCAAGAGACCCAGTACTTC.

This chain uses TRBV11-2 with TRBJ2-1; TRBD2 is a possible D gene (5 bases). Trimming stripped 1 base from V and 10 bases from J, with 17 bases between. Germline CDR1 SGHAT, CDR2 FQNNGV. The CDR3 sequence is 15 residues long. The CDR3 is CASSLVGRRRREQFF. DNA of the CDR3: TGTGCCAGCAGCTTAGTAGGCAGGAGGAGACGGGAGCAGTTCTTC.

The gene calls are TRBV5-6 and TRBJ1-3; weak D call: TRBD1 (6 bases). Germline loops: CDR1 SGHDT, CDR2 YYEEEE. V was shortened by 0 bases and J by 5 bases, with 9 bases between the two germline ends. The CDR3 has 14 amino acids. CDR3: CASSLDRDRNTIYF. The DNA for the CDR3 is TGTGCCAGCAGCTTGGACAGGGATAGAAACACCATATATTTT.

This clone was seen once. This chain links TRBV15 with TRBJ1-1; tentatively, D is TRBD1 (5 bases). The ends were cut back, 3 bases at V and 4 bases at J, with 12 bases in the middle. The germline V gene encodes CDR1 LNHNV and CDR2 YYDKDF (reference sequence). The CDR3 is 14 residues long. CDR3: CATSRAGVGTEAFF. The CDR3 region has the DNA TGTGCCACCAGCAGGGCGGGGGTCGGCACTGAAGCTTTCTTT.

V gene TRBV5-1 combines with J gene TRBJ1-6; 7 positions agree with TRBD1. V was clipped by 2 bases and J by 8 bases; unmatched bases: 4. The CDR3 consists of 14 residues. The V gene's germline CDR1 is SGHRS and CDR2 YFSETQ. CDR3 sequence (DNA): TGCGCCAGCAGCTTCGACAGGGTTGATTCACCCCTCCACTTT. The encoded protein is CASSFDRVDSPLHF.

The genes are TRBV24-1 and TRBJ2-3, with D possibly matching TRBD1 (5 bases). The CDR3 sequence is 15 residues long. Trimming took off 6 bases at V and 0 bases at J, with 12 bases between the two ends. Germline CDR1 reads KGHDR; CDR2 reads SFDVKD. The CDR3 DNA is TGTGCCACCAGTAAAGACAGTTCTAGCACAGATACGCAGTATTTT. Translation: CATSKDSSSTDTQYF.

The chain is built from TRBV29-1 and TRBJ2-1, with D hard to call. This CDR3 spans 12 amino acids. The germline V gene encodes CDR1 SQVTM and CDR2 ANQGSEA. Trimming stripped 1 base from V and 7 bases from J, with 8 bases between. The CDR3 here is CSVEGASNEQFF. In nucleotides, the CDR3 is TGCAGCGTTGAAGGGGCCTCGAATGAGCAGTTCTTC.

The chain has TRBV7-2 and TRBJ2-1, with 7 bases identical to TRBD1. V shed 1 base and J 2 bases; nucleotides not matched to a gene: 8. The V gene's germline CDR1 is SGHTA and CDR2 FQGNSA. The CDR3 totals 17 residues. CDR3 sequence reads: CASSLVVRQGTYNEQFF. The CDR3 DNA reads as TGTGCCAGCAGCTTAGTAGTGCGACAGGGCACCTACAATGAGCAGTTCTTC.

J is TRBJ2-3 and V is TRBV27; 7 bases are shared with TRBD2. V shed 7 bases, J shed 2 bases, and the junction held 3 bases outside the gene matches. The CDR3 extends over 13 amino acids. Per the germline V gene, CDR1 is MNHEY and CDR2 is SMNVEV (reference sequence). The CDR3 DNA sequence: TGTGCCAGCACGGGAGGACACACAGATACGCAGTATTTT. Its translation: CASTGGHTDTQYF.

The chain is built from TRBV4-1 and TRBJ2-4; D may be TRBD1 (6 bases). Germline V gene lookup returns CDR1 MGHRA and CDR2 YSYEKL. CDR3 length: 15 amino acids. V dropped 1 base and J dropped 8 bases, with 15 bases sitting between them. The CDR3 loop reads CASSQVGAGEYIQYF. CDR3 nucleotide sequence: TGCGCCAGCAGCCAAGTAGGGGCAGGGGAGTACATTCAGTACTTC.

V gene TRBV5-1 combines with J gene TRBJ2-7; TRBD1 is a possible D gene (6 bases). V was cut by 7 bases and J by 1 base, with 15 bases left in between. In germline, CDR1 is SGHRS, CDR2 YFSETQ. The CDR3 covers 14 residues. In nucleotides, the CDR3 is TGCGCCAGCTCTGAGGGCAGGGGATCCTACGAGCAGTACTTC. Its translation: CASSEGRGSYEQYF.

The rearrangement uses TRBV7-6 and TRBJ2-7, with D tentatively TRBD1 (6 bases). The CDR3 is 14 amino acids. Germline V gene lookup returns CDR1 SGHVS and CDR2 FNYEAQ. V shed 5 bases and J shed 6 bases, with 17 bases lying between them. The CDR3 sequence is CASSRGRGLSEQYF. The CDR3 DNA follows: TGTGCCAGCAGCAGGGGCAGGGGTTTGAGCGAGCAGTACTTC.

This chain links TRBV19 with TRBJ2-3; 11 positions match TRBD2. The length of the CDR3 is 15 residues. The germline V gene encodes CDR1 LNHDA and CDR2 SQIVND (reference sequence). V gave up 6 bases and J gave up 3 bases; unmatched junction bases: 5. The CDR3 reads CASSQTSGATDTQYF. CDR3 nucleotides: TGTGCCAGTAGCCAGACTAGCGGGGCGACAGATACGCAGTATTTT.

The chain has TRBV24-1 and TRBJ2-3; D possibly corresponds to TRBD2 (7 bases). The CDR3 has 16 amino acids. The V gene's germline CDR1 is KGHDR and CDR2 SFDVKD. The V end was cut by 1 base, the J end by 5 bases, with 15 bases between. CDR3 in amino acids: CATSDFRGGAGDTQYF. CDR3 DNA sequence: TGTGCCACCAGTGATTTTCGAGGGGGGGCCGGAGATACGCAGTATTTT.

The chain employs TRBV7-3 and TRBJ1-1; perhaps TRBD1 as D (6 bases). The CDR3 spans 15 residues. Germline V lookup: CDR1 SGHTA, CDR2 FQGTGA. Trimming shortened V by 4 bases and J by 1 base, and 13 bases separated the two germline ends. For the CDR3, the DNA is TGTGCCAGCAGCTACCAGGGGCGATGGAACACTGAAGCTTTCTTT. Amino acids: CASSYQGRWNTEAFF.

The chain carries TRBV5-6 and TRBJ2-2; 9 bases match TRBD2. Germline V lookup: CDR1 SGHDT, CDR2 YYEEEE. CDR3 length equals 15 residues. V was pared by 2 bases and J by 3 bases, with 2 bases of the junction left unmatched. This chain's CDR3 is CASSFGLAYTGELFF. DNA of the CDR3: TGTGCCAGCAGCTTTGGACTAGCGTACACCGGGGAGCTGTTTTTT.

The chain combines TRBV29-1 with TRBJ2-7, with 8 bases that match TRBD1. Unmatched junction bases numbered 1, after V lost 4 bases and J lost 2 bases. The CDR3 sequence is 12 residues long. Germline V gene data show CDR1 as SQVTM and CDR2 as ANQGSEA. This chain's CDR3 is CSVVQGAYEQYF. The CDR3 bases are TGCAGCGTTGTACAGGGGGCCTACGAGCAGTACTTC.

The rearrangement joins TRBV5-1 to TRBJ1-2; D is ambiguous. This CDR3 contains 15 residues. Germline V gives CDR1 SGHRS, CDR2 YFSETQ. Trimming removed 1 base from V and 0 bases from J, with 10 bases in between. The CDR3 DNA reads TGCGCCAGCAGCTTGTTGGGAGAAGCTAACTATGGCTACACCTTC. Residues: CASSLLGEANYGYTF.

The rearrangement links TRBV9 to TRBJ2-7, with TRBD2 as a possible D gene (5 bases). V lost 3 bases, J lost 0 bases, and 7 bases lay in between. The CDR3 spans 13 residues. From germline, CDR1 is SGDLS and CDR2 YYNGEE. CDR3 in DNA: TGTGCCAGCAGCGGCGGGTCCTCCTACGAGCAGTACTTC. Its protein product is CASSGGSSYEQYF.